This T cell receptor beta chain was identified during a study of shared clonotypes between healthy human individuals. The CDR3 runs to 16 residues. In germline, CDR1 is SGHNT, CDR2 YYREEE (reference sequence). V was pared by 0 bases and J by 2 bases, with 6 bases of the junction left unmatched. Turning to this clone: Other DNA sequences of this sample code for an identical CDR3.

The method was immunoSEQ multiplex PCR; TCRdb's version includes in-frame clones alone and lacks a portion of them. In the table there are approximately 720,000 clones, about three quarters of which are singletons. The chain recombines TRBV5-4 with TRBJ2-7, with 9 bases identical to TRBD2. The sequence was obtained from a woman younger than 45 in good health. The sample taken for sequencing was memory CD4+ T cells sorted from blood. Subset here: CD45RA-negative fraction. CDR3 bases: TGTGCCAGCAGCTTGGCTGGTAGCGGGAGTACCTACGAGCAGTACTTC. The encoded protein is CASSLAGSGSTYEQYF.